The rows below give T cell receptor beta chains drawn from one sample of a study of cytomegalovirus exposure and HLA in healthy donors. Libraries were prepared by immunoSEQ multiplex PCR; TCRdb keeps only in-frame clonotypes and omits some of them. The sample consists of 150,000 to 200,000 clones, about four fifths of them appearing once. Input material: PBMCs. The origin of the receptors is a woman aged 45-60 years in good health and CMV-seronegative. Each CDR3 is given without its conserved first and last residue. The order of the fields is J gene, V gene, CDR3 length, CDR3 protein.

j_call: TRBJ2-5; v_call: TRBV6-5; cdr3_length: 11; cdr3_aa: ASKSSGIGSQY
j_call: TRBJ1-2; v_call: TRBV7-2; cdr3_length: 14; cdr3_aa: ASSLANAGGGYGYT
j_call: TRBJ2-5; v_call: TRBV7-8; cdr3_length: 14; cdr3_aa: ASSLAGTGSQETQY
j_call: TRBJ2-4; v_call: TRBV29-1; cdr3_length: 11; cdr3_aa: SVDQGSKNIQY
j_call: TRBJ1-1; v_call: TRBV28; cdr3_length: 13; cdr3_aa: ASSTNRGRVTEAF
j_call: TRBJ2-7; v_call: TRBV25-1; cdr3_length: 11; cdr3_aa: ASSLKGGGEQY
j_call: TRBJ2-3; v_call: TRBV19; cdr3_length: 17; cdr3_aa: ASAGGGLAGGTSRDTQY
j_call: TRBJ1-1; v_call: TRBV5-4; cdr3_length: 15; cdr3_aa: ASSLGVAARPNTEAF
j_call: TRBJ1-1; v_call: TRBV4-1; cdr3_length: 14; cdr3_aa: ASSPRQRVADTEAF
j_call: TRBJ2-5; v_call: TRBV29-1; cdr3_length: 11; cdr3_aa: SVRDRVEETQY
j_call: TRBJ2-3; v_call: TRBV25-1; cdr3_length: 11; cdr3_aa: ASSVANTDTQY
j_call: TRBJ2-7; v_call: TRBV28; cdr3_length: 12; cdr3_aa: ASSLGDRVYEQY
j_call: TRBJ1-3; v_call: TRBV13; cdr3_length: 16; cdr3_aa: ASSLAGTGSHSGNTIY
j_call: TRBJ2-2; v_call: TRBV27; cdr3_length: 11; cdr3_aa: ASSLLVSGELF
j_call: TRBJ2-1; v_call: TRBV6-1; cdr3_length: 12; cdr3_aa: ASSGASGGDEQF
j_call: TRBJ1-5; v_call: TRBV11-2; cdr3_length: 13; cdr3_aa: ASSRLRGRDQPQH
j_call: TRBJ2-3; v_call: TRBV2; cdr3_length: 14; cdr3_aa: ASRADRAASTDTQY
j_call: TRBJ2-1; v_call: TRBV7-8; cdr3_length: 16; cdr3_aa: ASSLGLAGVVSYNEQF
j_call: NA; v_call: TRBV7-2; cdr3_length: 10; cdr3_aa: ASSTQGYEQY
j_call: TRBJ1-2; v_call: TRBV10-3; cdr3_length: 13; cdr3_aa: AISDGQGLNYGYT
j_call: TRBJ1-2; v_call: TRBV5-6; cdr3_length: 11; cdr3_aa: ASSLEENYGYT
j_call: TRBJ1-4; v_call: TRBV28; cdr3_length: 15; cdr3_aa: ASSLGRQRGFYEKLF
j_call: TRBJ1-2; v_call: TRBV11-2; cdr3_length: 11; cdr3_aa: ASSFGQNYGYT
j_call: TRBJ1-6; v_call: TRBV5-1; cdr3_length: 14; cdr3_aa: ASRLDRGSYNSPLH
j_call: TRBJ2-1; v_call: TRBV7-9; cdr3_length: 13; cdr3_aa: ASSLALAATNEQF
j_call: TRBJ1-1; v_call: TRBV7-9; cdr3_length: 12; cdr3_aa: SSSPAGWNTEAF
j_call: TRBJ2-2; v_call: TRBV6-4; cdr3_length: 19; cdr3_aa: ASSDLGQKDKNIGDTGELF
j_call: TRBJ2-1; v_call: TRBV11-2; cdr3_length: 16; cdr3_aa: ASSSNFFRTSGDNEQF
j_call: TRBJ2-3; v_call: TRBV5-1; cdr3_length: 17; cdr3_aa: ASSRRRQGPFSSTDTQY
j_call: TRBJ2-5; v_call: TRBV15; cdr3_length: 18; cdr3_aa: ATSRDLQGGEGWYQETQY
j_call: TRBJ1-3; v_call: TRBV4-2; cdr3_length: 13; cdr3_aa: ASSQEDTGGNTIY
j_call: TRBJ2-5; v_call: TRBV5-4; cdr3_length: 12; cdr3_aa: ASSRTGFGETQY
j_call: TRBJ1-5; v_call: TRBV27; cdr3_length: 13; cdr3_aa: ASGPQGLGNQPQH
j_call: TRBJ2-7; v_call: TRBV7-2; cdr3_length: 14; cdr3_aa: ASSPGLAGDPYEQY
j_call: TRBJ1-5; v_call: TRBV21-1; cdr3_length: 14; cdr3_aa: ASSTGQGQGSQPQH
j_call: TRBJ2-7; v_call: TRBV18; cdr3_length: 14; cdr3_aa: ASSLYPGTGSYEQY
j_call: TRBJ1-1; v_call: TRBV28; cdr3_length: 10; cdr3_aa: ASRETEPEAF
j_call: TRBJ2-1; v_call: TRBV4-1; cdr3_length: 15; cdr3_aa: ASSQDPGTSGNNEQF
j_call: TRBJ1-2; v_call: TRBV7-9; cdr3_length: 14; cdr3_aa: ASFGGNAGNLYGYT
j_call: TRBJ2-7; v_call: TRBV18; cdr3_length: 12; cdr3_aa: ASSRGGGSYEQY
j_call: TRBJ1-3; v_call: TRBV28; cdr3_length: 12; cdr3_aa: ASTGRYSGNTIY
j_call: TRBJ2-3; v_call: TRBV7-5; cdr3_length: 14; cdr3_aa: ARSTRQGARTDTQY
j_call: TRBJ1-1; v_call: TRBV5-1; cdr3_length: 11; cdr3_aa: ASSTGQGTEAF
j_call: TRBJ1-1; v_call: TRBV7-9; cdr3_length: 13; cdr3_aa: ASSPVWGRDTEAF
j_call: TRBJ2-1; v_call: TRBV5-1; cdr3_length: 12; cdr3_aa: ASSLNAQTNEQF